The 6 T cell receptor beta chains below come from one sample, sequenced in a study of T cell repertoires in cytomegalovirus infection. TCRdb independently ran MiXCR on the reads; one entry per CDR3 protein. The sample has a few hundred thousand distinct CDR3 sequences, over 7.5% seen once. Specimen: PBMCs. The receptors stem from a human donor in good health (CMV status not recorded). Some clones in this sample may be carry-over from other donors' samples.

V gene TRBV12-3 or TRBV12-4 combines with J gene TRBJ2-1; D is perhaps TRBD1 (6 bases). V dropped 5 bases and J dropped 1 base, with 12 bases sitting between them. The CDR3 has 15 residues. CDR3 protein: CASSPTGLSYNEQFF. CDR3 nucleotide sequence: TGTGCCAGCAGTCCGACAGGCTTATCCTACAATGAGCAGTTCTTC.

This clonotype has just a few counts. V and J are TRBV6-5 and TRBJ1-1; D not resolved. Germline CDR1 is MNHEY and CDR2 is SVGAGI. Trimming stripped 2 bases from V and 6 bases from J, with 16 bases between. The CDR3 runs 15 residues. CDR3 coding DNA: TGTGCCAGCAGTTACGGAGGTATGAGGAATCCTGAAGCTTTCTTT. This codes for CASSYGGMRNPEAFF.

CDR3 region: CSARDEREAQPQHF. CDR3 DNA: TGCAGTGCTAGAGATGAGAGGGAAGCCCAGCCCCAGCATTTT. This chain joins TRBV20-1 and TRBJ1-5, with unresolved D. Germline V gene lookup returns CDR1 DFQATT and CDR2 SNEGSKA (reference sequence). The CDR3 is made up of 14 amino acids. V lost 0 bases to trimming and J lost 7 bases, with 13 bases between them.

This clonotype was picked up many times. This chain uses TRBV6-2 or TRBV6-3 with TRBJ1-1, with no clear D. The CDR3 length is 15 residues. Germline V lookup: CDR1 MNHEY, CDR2 SVGEGT. V was shortened by 4 bases and J by 1 base, with 13 bases between the two germline ends. CDR3 residues: CASSSLLGRNTEAFF. CDR3 DNA sequence: TGTGCCAGCAGTTCCTTGTTGGGGAGGAACACTGAAGCTTTCTTT.

The chain joins TRBV7-2 to TRBJ2-7; D possibly corresponds to TRBD2 (6 bases). With 5 bases removed from V and 2 bases from J, the gap between germline ends came to 16 bases. The germline V gene has CDR1 SGHTA and CDR2 FQGNSA. The CDR3 extends over 15 amino acids. As DNA, the CDR3 is TGTGCCAGCAGCCGTTACGCGGGGTTAACCTACGAGCAGTACTTC. The encoded protein is CASSRYAGLTYEQYF.

This clonotype came up many times. The V and J genes are TRBV4-1 and TRBJ1-2; 10 bases fit TRBD1. Germline CDR1 reads MGHRA; CDR2 reads YSYEKL. There are 15 residues in the CDR3. V was clipped by 2 bases and J by 8 bases; unmatched bases: 8. The CDR3 sequence: CASSQYDRGPEGYTF. The CDR3 nucleotides are TGCGCCAGCAGCCAATATGACAGGGGGCCGGAGGGCTACACCTTC.